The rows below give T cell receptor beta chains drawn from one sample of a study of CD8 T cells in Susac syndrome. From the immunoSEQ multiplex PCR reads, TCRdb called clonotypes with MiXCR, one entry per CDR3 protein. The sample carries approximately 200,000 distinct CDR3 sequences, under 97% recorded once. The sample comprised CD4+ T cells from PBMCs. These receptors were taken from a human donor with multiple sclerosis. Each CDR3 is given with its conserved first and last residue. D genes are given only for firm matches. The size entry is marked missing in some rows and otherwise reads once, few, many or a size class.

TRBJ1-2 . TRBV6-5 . TGTGCCAGCAGTTACTCGCGTGGGGGGATTTATGGCTACACCTTC CASSYSRGGIYGYTF
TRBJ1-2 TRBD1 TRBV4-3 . TGCGCCAGCAGCCAATATACAGGGGGCAACACCTATGGCTACACCTTC CASSQYTGGNTYGYTF
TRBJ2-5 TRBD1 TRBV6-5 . TGTGCCAGCAGTTACTCGAGGGGGCATGGGGAGACCCAGTACTTC CASSYSRGHGETQYF
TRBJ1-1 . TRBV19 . TGTGCCAGTAGTTTTGGGGGCAGGCCCATGAACACTGAAGCTTTCTTT CASSFGGRPMNTEAFF
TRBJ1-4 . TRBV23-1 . . CASSQSMGLMKNCFF
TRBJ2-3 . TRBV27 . TGTGCCAGCACCTCTACCCCACTCACAGATACGCAGTATTTT CASTSTPLTDTQYF
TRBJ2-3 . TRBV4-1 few TGCGCCAGCAGCGGAGTTGGGTTCCTTCAACCAGATACGCAGTATTTT CASSGVGFLQPDTQYF
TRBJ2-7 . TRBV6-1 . TGTGCCAGTGACAGCGCAACCTACGAGCAGTACTTC CASDSATYEQYF
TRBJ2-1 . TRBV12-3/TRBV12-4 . TGTGCCAGCGGTGACAGTTACTCCTACAATGAGCAGTTCTTC CASGDSYSYNEQFF
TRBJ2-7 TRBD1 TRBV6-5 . TGTGCCAGCAGACAGGGGGTCAACTACGAGCAGTACTTC CASRQGVNYEQYF
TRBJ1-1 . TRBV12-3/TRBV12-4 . TGTGCCAGCAGTTTAGGTAATCGGGGGCCAACGAACACTGAAGCTTTCTTT CASSLGNRGPTNTEAFF
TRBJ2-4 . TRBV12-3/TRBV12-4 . TGTGCCAGCAGTTCTCACCAGGGTAACATTCAGTACTTC CASSSHQGNIQYF
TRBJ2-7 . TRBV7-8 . TGTGCCAGCAACAACGACGGACCAAGATACGAGCAGTACTTC CASNNDGPRYEQYF
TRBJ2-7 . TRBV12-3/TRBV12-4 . TGTGCCAGCAGTTTTTCAGGGCAGGGGAGGTCGGCCGAGCAGTACTTC CASSFSGQGRSAEQYF
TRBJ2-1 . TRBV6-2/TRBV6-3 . TGTGCCTCCTCTCAGGGGATAGTTTATGAGCAGTTCTTC CASSQGIVYEQFF
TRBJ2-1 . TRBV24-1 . TGTGCCACCAGTGATTTTGGCGGCGGGGAGCAGTTCTTC CATSDFGGGEQFF
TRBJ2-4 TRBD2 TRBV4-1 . TGCGCCAGCAGCCAAGGGGGACTAGCGGGAAACATTCAGTACTTC CASSQGGLAGNIQYF
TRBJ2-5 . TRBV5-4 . TGTGCCAGCAGCACTAGCGTCGGGGGCGGGACCCAGTACTTC CASSTSVGGGTQYF
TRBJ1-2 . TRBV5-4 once TGTGCCAGCAGCAAAAGGGTAGAGGGGGACGGCTACACCTTC CASSKRVEGDGYTF
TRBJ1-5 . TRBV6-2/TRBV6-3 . TGTGCCAGCAGTTACTCTAGGTGGCGGGATCAGCCCCAGCATTTT CASSYSRWRDQPQHF
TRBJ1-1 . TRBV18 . TGTGCCAGCTCTACCCACCAGAACACTGAAGCTTTCTTT CASSTHQNTEAFF
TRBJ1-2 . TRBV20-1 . TGCAGTGCTAGAGGGCAGGCACGGGGTGGCTACACCTTC CSARGQARGGYTF
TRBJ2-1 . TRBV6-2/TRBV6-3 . TGTGCCAGCACCTTACGGGGGCCAGAGTACAATGAGCAGTTCTTC CASTLRGPEYNEQFF
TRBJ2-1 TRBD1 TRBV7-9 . TGTGCCAGCACCAGGGGGAATGAGCAGTTCTTC CASTRGNEQFF
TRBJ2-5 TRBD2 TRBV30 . TGTGCCTGGGATACTCGCGGGGGTCAAGAGACCCAGTACTTC CAWDTRGGQETQYF
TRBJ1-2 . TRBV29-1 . TGCAGCGCCCTCGATCGACATGTGGATGGCTACACCTTC CSALDRHVDGYTF
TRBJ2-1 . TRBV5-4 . TGTGCCAGCGGTAGCGAGAACATCAATGAGCAGTTCTTC CASGSENINEQFF
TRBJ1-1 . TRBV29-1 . TGCAGCGTTGAGTACAGGGCGGACACTGAAGCTTTCTTT CSVEYRADTEAFF
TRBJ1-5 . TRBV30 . TGTGCCTGGAGAGGGGGGGGGTCCCAGCATTTT CAWRGGGSQHF
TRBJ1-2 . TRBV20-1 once TGCAGTGCTAGAGTGGCAACCTATGGCTACACCTTC CSARVATYGYTF
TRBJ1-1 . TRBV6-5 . TGTGCCAGCAGCTTGCGAGGGGTTTTCACTGAAGCTTTCTTT CASSLRGVFTEAFF
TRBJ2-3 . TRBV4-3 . TGCGCCAGCAGCCGCACGTATTCAGATACGCAGTATTTT CASSRTYSDTQYF
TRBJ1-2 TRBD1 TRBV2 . TGTGCCAGCAACGACAGGGGGCGTCTGGGTGGCTACACCTTC CASNDRGRLGGYTF
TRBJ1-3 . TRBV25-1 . TGTGCCAGCAGGGAGGAGTCTGGAAACACCATATATTTT CASREESGNTIYF
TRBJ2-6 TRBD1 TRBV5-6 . TGTGCCAGCAGCCCAAAGGACAGGGGCCTCTCTGGGGCCAACGTCCTGACTTTC CASSPKDRGLSGANVLTF
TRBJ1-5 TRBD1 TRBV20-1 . TGCAGTGCTAGAGATGGCGGACAGGGGGGCAATCAGCCCCAGCATTTT CSARDGGQGGNQPQHF
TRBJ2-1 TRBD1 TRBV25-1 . TGTGCCAGCGGTGGACAGGGCGGGGTTGAGCAGTTCTTC CASGGQGGVEQFF
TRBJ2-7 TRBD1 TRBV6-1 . TGTGCCATTACCAGGGACAGGTTAAACTACGAGCAGTACTTC CAITRDRLNYEQYF
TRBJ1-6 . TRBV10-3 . TGTGCCATCAGTGAGCCGGGCAGGCCGAATTCACCCCTCCACTTT CAISEPGRPNSPLHF
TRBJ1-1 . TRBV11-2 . TGTGCCAGCAGCTTAATTGGCACTGAAGCTTTCTTT CASSLIGTEAFF
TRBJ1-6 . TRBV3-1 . TGTGCCAGCGCCGGGGCTACCGCCGGAGCTCCCCTCCACTTT CASAGATAGAPLHF
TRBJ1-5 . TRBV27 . TGTGCCAGCAGTTCGGGGCGGAACAATCAGCCCCAGCATTTT CASSSGRNNQPQHF